Listed below are T cell receptor beta chains from one sample, sequenced in a study of cytomegalovirus exposure and HLA in healthy donors. The table came from immunoSEQ multiplex PCR; TCRdb's copy has only in-frame clones and leaves some out. The sample lists roughly 330,000 clones, approximately 90% occurring once. Sequenced input: PBMCs. The receptors were sampled from a woman aged 30 to 39 in good health and CMV-seropositive. Each CDR3 is given with its conserved first and last residue. A D gene is named only where the DNA matches it firmly. A clone size is listed for some rows: how often the clone was seen (once, few, many), or a class if it is expanded.

J	V	size	length	D	CDR3	DNA
TRBJ1-2	TRBV27	NA	15	NA	CASSPNFNRVRGYTF	TGTGCCAGCAGTCCTAATTTCAACAGGGTACGGGGCTACACCTTC
TRBJ2-3	TRBV27	once	18	NA	CASRLSLSPRVATDTQYF	TGTGCCAGCAGGTTATCCCTCTCCCCCCGGGTAGCCACAGATACGCAGTATTTT
TRBJ2-3	TRBV7-8	NA	15	NA	CASSFRQGLTDTQYF	TGTGCCAGCAGCTTTAGGCAGGGCCTCACAGATACGCAGTATTTT
TRBJ1-1	TRBV7-6	NA	15	NA	CASSLATGGDTEAFF	TGTGCCAGCAGCTTAGCGACCGGAGGGGACACTGAAGCTTTCTTT
TRBJ2-1	TRBV7-2	NA	14	NA	CASSLRGSYNEQFF	TGTGCCAGCAGCCTAAGGGGCTCCTACAATGAGCAGTTCTTC
TRBJ2-7	TRBV27	NA	16	TRBD1	CASRPLTGAEIYEQYF	TGTGCCAGCAGGCCCCTTACAGGGGCAGAAATCTACGAGCAGTACTTC
TRBJ2-1	TRBV4-1	NA	14	NA	CASSAPNGGEKQFF	TGCGCCAGCAGCGCCCCAAACGGGGGCGAGAAGCAGTTCTTC
TRBJ2-5	TRBV2	NA	11	NA	CASSVRETQYF	TGTGCCAGCAGTGTCCGGGAGACCCAGTACTTC
TRBJ1-3	TRBV5-1	NA	15	NA	CASSLAGAGRNTIYF	TGCGCCAGCAGCTTGGCCGGGGCAGGAAGAAACACCATATATTTT
TRBJ2-1	TRBV7-3	NA	15	NA	CASSLSPRGDNEQFF	TGTGCCAGCAGCTTAAGCCCCAGGGGTGACAATGAGCAGTTCTTC
TRBJ2-7	TRBV5-4	once	15	TRBD2	CASSLDGGGTYEQYF	TGTGCCAGCAGCTTGGACGGCGGGGGGACCTACGAGCAGTACTTC
TRBJ2-2	TRBV15	NA	15	NA	CATSRYRTGSGELFF	TGTGCCACCAGCAGATACAGAACGGGGAGCGGGGAGCTGTTTTTT
TRBJ2-5	TRBV13	once	17	TRBD2	CASSLRRIAGDGETQYF	TGTGCCAGCAGCTTAAGGCGAATAGCGGGAGATGGAGAGACCCAGTACTTC
TRBJ1-3	TRBV30	many	10	NA	CAWSGNTIYF	TGTGCCTGGAGTGGAAACACCATATATTTT
TRBJ1-1	TRBV5-1	NA	16	TRBD1	CASSLRSTGLNTEAFF	TGCGCCAGCAGCTTAAGGTCGACAGGGTTAAACACTGAAGCTTTCTTT
TRBJ2-5	TRBV4-1	few	15	TRBD2	CASSQASGRGETQYF	TGCGCCAGCAGCCAAGCTAGCGGGAGGGGAGAGACCCAGTACTTC
TRBJ1-1	TRBV29-1	NA	12	NA	CSVGEINTEAFF	TGCAGCGTTGGAGAAATCAACACTGAAGCTTTCTTT
TRBJ1-2	TRBV28	NA	13	TRBD1	CASSDRGLYGYTF	TGTGCCAGCAGTGACAGGGGGCTCTATGGCTACACCTTC
TRBJ2-6	TRBV2	NA	17	TRBD1	CASRKDRGLSGANVLTF	TGTGCCAGCAGAAAAGACAGGGGGCTCTCTGGGGCCAACGTCCTGACTTTC
TRBJ2-4	TRBV25-1	NA	14	NA	CASSQTARGDIQYF	TGTGCCAGCAGTCAGACAGCCCGAGGGGACATTCAGTACTTC
TRBJ2-2	TRBV11-2	NA	13	NA	CASSPGSTGELFF	TGTGCCAGCAGCCCCGGGTCAACCGGGGAGCTGTTTTTT
TRBJ1-2	TRBV4-3	NA	12	NA	CASSQADTGYTF	TGCGCCAGCAGCCAAGCGGACACGGGCTACACCTTC
TRBJ1-1	TRBV19	few	15	NA	CASSIPSWGNTEAFF	TGTGCCAGTAGTATCCCCAGCTGGGGGAACACTGAAGCTTTCTTT
TRBJ2-5	TRBV15	NA	15	NA	CATIGGQHREETQYF	TGTGCCACCATAGGAGGGCAGCACAGGGAAGAGACCCAGTACTTC
TRBJ1-2	TRBV5-6	once	13	NA	CASSPGFPDGYTF	TGTGCCAGCAGCCCCGGGTTCCCGGATGGCTACACCTTC
TRBJ2-2	TRBV7-7	NA	13	TRBD2	CASASGNTGELFF	TGTGCCAGCGCTAGCGGGAACACCGGGGAGCTGTTTTTT
TRBJ2-5	TRBV27	few	11	NA	CASSWAETQYF	TGTGCCAGCAGTTGGGCGGAGACCCAGTACTTC
TRBJ2-5	TRBV6-5	NA	15	TRBD2	CASSYWGEGRETQYF	TGTGCCAGCAGTTACTGGGGGGAGGGCCGAGAGACCCAGTACTTC
TRBJ1-2	TRBV6-5	few	12	NA	CASRDGIYGYTF	TGTGCCAGCAGGGACGGGATCTATGGCTACACCTTC
TRBJ2-3	TRBV27	NA	14	TRBD1	CASRDRAYTDTQYF	TGTGCCAGCAGAGACAGGGCCTACACAGATACGCAGTATTTT
TRBJ2-7	TRBV30	NA	15	TRBD2	CAWNGGSGRSGEQYF	TGTGCCTGGAACGGAGGTAGCGGGAGGTCCGGCGAGCAGTACTTC
TRBJ2-3	TRBV11-2	NA	12	NA	CASRHVADTQYF	TGTGCCAGCAGGCACGTGGCAGATACGCAGTATTTT
TRBJ2-2	TRBV4-3	NA	15	NA	CASSQDRGNTGELFF	TGCGCCAGCAGCCAAGACAGGGGGAACACCGGGGAGCTGTTTTTT
TRBJ2-5	TRBV5-4	NA	14	NA	CASSGIRAEETQYF	TGTGCCAGCAGCGGAATTCGGGCCGAGGAGACCCAGTACTTC
TRBJ1-4	TRBV5-1	NA	15	NA	CASSSFQGTNEKLFF	TGCGCCAGCAGCTCCTTCCAGGGGACTAATGAAAAACTGTTTTTT
TRBJ1-4	TRBV2	NA	14	NA	CASKPVWLHEKLFF	TGTGCCAGCAAGCCCGTGTGGCTGCATGAAAAACTGTTTTTT
TRBJ1-2	TRBV7-2	NA	13	TRBD1	CASSPQGAGGYTF	TGTGCCAGCAGCCCACAGGGGGCTGGGGGCTACACCTTC
TRBJ2-1	TRBV19	few	14	TRBD1	CASSQGDSYNEQFF	TGTGCCAGTAGTCAGGGGGACTCCTACAATGAGCAGTTCTTC
TRBJ1-5	TRBV15	many	14	NA	CATSRGGGNQPQHF	TGTGCCACCAGCAGAGGGGGCGGGAATCAGCCCCAGCATTTT
TRBJ1-2	TRBV2	NA	14	TRBD1	CASIRDRTNYGYTF	TGTGCCAGTATCCGGGACAGGACTAACTATGGCTACACCTTC
TRBJ1-5	TRBV7-9	NA	13	NA	CASSLDGPEPQHF	TGTGCCAGCAGCTTAGACGGTCCAGAACCCCAGCATTTT
TRBJ2-7	TRBV4-1	NA	16	TRBD2	CASSQTAGGETYEQYF	TGCGCCAGCAGCCAGACGGCGGGGGGGGAAACCTACGAGCAGTACTTC
TRBJ2-5	TRBV29-1	NA	15	TRBD2	CSVAGLARSAETQYF	TGCAGCGTTGCCGGACTAGCCCGATCCGCAGAGACCCAGTACTTC
TRBJ2-7	TRBV6-5	NA	13	TRBD2	CASSVSGRNEQYF	TGTGCCAGCAGTGTAAGCGGGAGGAATGAGCAGTACTTC
TRBJ2-1	TRBV15	NA	15	NA	CATSGSETGLNEQFF	TGTGCCACCAGCGGTAGTGAAACGGGGCTGAATGAGCAGTTCTTC
TRBJ2-1	TRBV4-1	NA	15	NA	CASSQGLVGYNEQFF	TGCGCCAGCAGCCAAGGACTAGTCGGCTACAATGAGCAGTTCTTC
TRBJ2-3	TRBV11-2	NA	15	TRBD2	CASSPLAVSTDTQYF	TGTGCCAGCAGCCCGCTAGCGGTTAGCACAGATACGCAGTATTTT
TRBJ1-1	TRBV27	NA	15	TRBD1	CASSLSTGRNTEAFF	TGTGCCAGCAGTTTATCGACAGGGCGGAACACTGAAGCTTTCTTT
TRBJ2-5	TRBV18	NA	14	NA	CASSPQRGQETQYF	TGTGCCAGCTCACCACAACGGGGGCAAGAGACCCAGTACTTC
TRBJ1-2	TRBV4-3	NA	15	NA	CASSQDMAKNYGYTF	TGCGCCAGCAGCCAAGATATGGCGAAAAACTATGGCTACACCTTC
TRBJ2-7	TRBV19	NA	13	NA	CATSPAATYEQYF	TGTGCCACCTCCCCGGCAGCGACCTACGAGCAGTACTTC
TRBJ1-3	TRBV28	NA	15	NA	CASTRWSSSGNTIYF	TGTGCCAGCACCCGTTGGAGTAGCTCTGGAAACACCATATATTTT
TRBJ2-1	TRBV19	NA	12	TRBD2	CASTGGAAEQFF	TGTGCCAGCACCGGGGGGGCGGCTGAGCAGTTCTTC
TRBJ1-2	TRBV29-1	NA	14	NA	CSVGATGRIYGYTF	TGCAGCGTTGGGGCTACGGGGAGAATCTATGGCTACACCTTC
TRBJ2-3	TRBV9	NA	15	NA	CASSVVGYRTDTQYF	TGTGCCAGCAGCGTAGTAGGGTATCGCACAGATACGCAGTATTTT
TRBJ1-5	TRBV7-9	NA	14	TRBD1	CASSFRGADQPQHF	TGTGCCAGCAGCTTCAGGGGGGCAGATCAGCCCCAGCATTTT
TRBJ1-5	TRBV6-5	NA	15	TRBD1	CASNPGGSENQPQHF	TGTGCCTCCAACCCAGGGGGCTCAGAGAATCAGCCCCAGCATTTT
TRBJ1-3	TRBV14	few	15	NA	CASSQEVGAGNTIYF	TGTGCCAGCAGCCAAGAAGTAGGGGCTGGAAACACCATATATTTT
TRBJ1-5	TRBV19	NA	15	TRBD1	CASSPGGLGNQPQHF	TGTGCCAGTAGCCCAGGGGGTTTAGGCAATCAGCCCCAGCATTTT